The present TCR beta chain was sequenced within a study of chemoradiotherapy in HPV16-positive cancers. With respect to this clone: The antigen is not known.

Generated by immunoSEQ multiplex PCR, the TCRdb table keeps only in-frame clones and is missing some. The data hold over 2,000 clones, with less than 85% observed a single time. Overall study findings and caveats: Candidate HPV-specific clones and E7-related TCR motifs grew in tumor during treatment.

Germline V gene data show CDR1 as SGHNT and CDR2 as YENEEA. V lost 3 bases and J lost 9; bases outside the gene matches: 4. This CDR3 region has 14 residues. The chain uses TRBV11-3 and TRBJ1-6; 8 nucleotides agree with TRBD1. The sequence was collected from a human donor with HPV-associated anogenital cancer. The sequencing here drew on tumor tissue, taken from a patient who underwent chemoradiotherapy. The CDR3 DNA follows: TGTGCCAGCAGCTTCCCAGGGGGCGGTTCACCCCTCCACTTT. Its translation: CASSFPGGGSPLHF.